A selection of T cell receptor beta chains follows, all from one sample in a study of cytomegalovirus exposure and HLA in healthy donors. The data were produced by immunoSEQ multiplex PCR, yet TCRdb's version contains in-frame clones alone and is incomplete. Here the sample spans under 200,000 clones, approximately 80% being singletons. The material sequenced was PBMCs. The receptor set was obtained from a woman aged 45 to 65 in good health and CMV-seronegative. The CDR3 runs from the conserved cysteine through the conserved F or W. The order of the fields is V gene, clone size, J gene, D gene, CDR3 protein, CDR3 DNA. The D gene is left open where the match is weak. A clone size is listed for some rows: how often the clone was seen (once, few, many), or a class if it is expanded.

v_gene: TRBV5-1
abundance: NA
j_gene: TRBJ1-3
d_gene: NA
CDR3aa: CASSLGQGVGNTIYF
CDR3nt: TGCGCCAGCAGCTTGGGGCAGGGTGTTGGAAACACCATATATTTT

v_gene: TRBV28
abundance: NA
j_gene: TRBJ2-7
d_gene: NA
CDR3aa: CASSSSYEQYF
CDR3nt: TGTGCCAGCAGTTCTTCCTACGAGCAGTACTTC

v_gene: TRBV11-2
abundance: NA
j_gene: TRBJ2-1
d_gene: NA
CDR3aa: CASTLGGEQFF
CDR3nt: TGTGCCAGCACCCTTGGGGGCGAGCAGTTCTTC

v_gene: TRBV27
abundance: NA
j_gene: TRBJ2-6
d_gene: TRBD1
CDR3aa: CASSFHWTGRSSGANVLTF
CDR3nt: TGTGCCAGCAGTTTCCACTGGACAGGGCGCAGCTCTGGGGCCAACGTCCTGACTTTC

v_gene: TRBV6-5
abundance: once
j_gene: TRBJ1-6
d_gene: TRBD1
CDR3aa: CASSYGQGPYNSPLHF
CDR3nt: TGTGCCAGCAGTTATGGACAGGGTCCCTATAATTCACCCCTCCACTTT

v_gene: TRBV30
abundance: NA
j_gene: TRBJ2-7
d_gene: TRBD1
CDR3aa: CAWSVGTGGSYEQYF
CDR3nt: TGTGCCTGGAGTGTTGGGACAGGGGGATCCTACGAGCAGTACTTC

v_gene: TRBV11-2
abundance: NA
j_gene: TRBJ2-1
d_gene: TRBD1
CDR3aa: CASTVDRGTYNEQFF
CDR3nt: TGTGCCAGCACCGTCGACAGGGGGACTTACAATGAGCAGTTCTTC

v_gene: TRBV2
abundance: NA
j_gene: TRBJ1-6
d_gene: TRBD1
CDR3aa: CASRLRTGANSPLHF
CDR3nt: TGTGCCAGCAGACTACGGACAGGGGCAAATTCACCCCTCCACTTT

v_gene: TRBV7-9
abundance: NA
j_gene: TRBJ2-3
d_gene: TRBD1
CDR3aa: CASSSKDRDSTDTQYF
CDR3nt: TGTGCCAGCAGCTCCAAAGACAGGGATAGCACAGATACGCAGTATTTT

v_gene: TRBV2
abundance: NA
j_gene: TRBJ2-3
d_gene: TRBD2
CDR3aa: CASRPTSGASTDTQYF
CDR3nt: TGTGCCAGCAGACCGACTAGCGGGGCTAGCACAGATACGCAGTATTTT

v_gene: TRBV18
abundance: few
j_gene: TRBJ2-2
d_gene: TRBD2
CDR3aa: CASSPQGGSDTGELFF
CDR3nt: TGTGCCAGCTCACCACAGGGAGGGTCGGACACCGGGGAGCTGTTTTTT

v_gene: TRBV5-1
abundance: few
j_gene: TRBJ2-3
d_gene: NA
CDR3aa: CASSLGGTSTDTQYF
CDR3nt: TGCGCCAGCAGCTTGGGAGGGACTAGCACAGATACGCAGTATTTT

v_gene: TRBV7-9
abundance: NA
j_gene: TRBJ2-5
d_gene: NA
CDR3aa: CASSLVQGLETQYF
CDR3nt: TGTGCCAGCAGCTTAGTTCAGGGCCTAGAGACCCAGTACTTC

v_gene: TRBV7-7
abundance: NA
j_gene: TRBJ2-5
d_gene: NA
CDR3aa: CASSLDRSRGETQYF
CDR3nt: TGTGCCAGCAGCTTAGATCGTTCCCGGGGAGAGACCCAGTACTTC

v_gene: TRBV6-5
abundance: NA
j_gene: TRBJ2-4
d_gene: TRBD2
CDR3aa: CASSTREGKNIQYF
CDR3nt: TGTGCCAGCAGTACCAGGGAGGGCAAAAACATTCAGTACTTC

v_gene: TRBV7-8
abundance: NA
j_gene: TRBJ2-7
d_gene: NA
CDR3aa: CASSPPSAVNYEQYF
CDR3nt: TGTGCCAGCAGCCCACCTAGCGCCGTCAACTACGAGCAGTACTTC

v_gene: TRBV7-9
abundance: NA
j_gene: TRBJ2-1
d_gene: TRBD2
CDR3aa: CASRLREDGQFF
CDR3nt: TGTGCCAGCAGACTCCGGGAGGACGGGCAGTTCTTC

v_gene: TRBV6-1
abundance: NA
j_gene: TRBJ2-7
d_gene: NA
CDR3aa: CASTTGSYEQYF
CDR3nt: TGTGCCAGCACGACAGGCTCCTACGAGCAGTACTTC

v_gene: TRBV13
abundance: NA
j_gene: TRBJ2-3
d_gene: TRBD2
CDR3aa: CASSYKLPGVAGGGDTQYF
CDR3nt: TGTGCCAGCAGCTACAAGTTACCCGGGGTAGCGGGAGGAGGAGATACGCAGTATTTT

v_gene: TRBV11-2
abundance: NA
j_gene: TRBJ2-1
d_gene: TRBD2
CDR3aa: CASSLGPRTSGNNEQFF
CDR3nt: TGTGCCAGCAGCTTAGGCCCACGGACTAGCGGCAACAATGAGCAGTTCTTC

v_gene: TRBV7-9
abundance: NA
j_gene: TRBJ1-4
d_gene: TRBD1
CDR3aa: CASSLGQGALEKLFF
CDR3nt: TGTGCCAGCAGCTTAGGACAGGGGGCTTTGGAAAAACTGTTTTTT

v_gene: TRBV7-2
abundance: NA
j_gene: TRBJ1-1
d_gene: NA
CDR3aa: CASSLQGRDTEAFF
CDR3nt: TGTGCCAGCAGCTTACAGGGTCGGGACACTGAAGCTTTCTTT

v_gene: TRBV20-1
abundance: once
j_gene: TRBJ2-7
d_gene: NA
CDR3aa: CSASDIYEQYF
CDR3nt: TGCAGTGCTAGTGACATCTACGAGCAGTACTTC

v_gene: TRBV27
abundance: NA
j_gene: TRBJ1-2
d_gene: NA
CDR3aa: CASSIGGGIRGYTF
CDR3nt: TGTGCCAGCAGTATAGGGGGGGGTATACGCGGCTACACCTTC

v_gene: TRBV9
abundance: NA
j_gene: TRBJ1-3
d_gene: NA
CDR3aa: CASSVEAGVFGNTIYF
CDR3nt: TGTGCCAGCAGCGTAGAGGCAGGGGTCTTTGGAAACACCATATATTTT

v_gene: TRBV25-1
abundance: NA
j_gene: TRBJ2-1
d_gene: TRBD1
CDR3aa: CASSEETRQGFYNEQFF
CDR3nt: TGTGCCAGCAGTGAGGAAACACGACAGGGATTCTACAATGAGCAGTTCTTC

v_gene: TRBV7-2
abundance: NA
j_gene: TRBJ2-5
d_gene: NA
CDR3aa: CASSVTGPGEETQYF
CDR3nt: TGTGCCAGCAGCGTGACGGGACCAGGGGAAGAGACCCAGTACTTC

v_gene: TRBV5-4
abundance: NA
j_gene: TRBJ2-5
d_gene: TRBD2
CDR3aa: CASSRASGDLETQYF
CDR3nt: TGTGCCAGCAGCCGGGCTAGCGGGGACTTAGAGACCCAGTACTTC

v_gene: TRBV15
abundance: few
j_gene: TRBJ2-4
d_gene: TRBD1
CDR3aa: CATANWDRDLPAKNIQYF
CDR3nt: TGTGCCACCGCCAATTGGGACAGGGATCTCCCAGCCAAAAACATTCAGTACTTC

v_gene: TRBV7-7
abundance: NA
j_gene: TRBJ2-1
d_gene: NA
CDR3aa: CASSPSTEKYNEQFF
CDR3nt: TGTGCCAGCAGCCCGTCGACAGAAAAGTACAATGAGCAGTTCTTC

v_gene: TRBV21-1
abundance: few
j_gene: TRBJ2-5
d_gene: NA
CDR3aa: CASSKGGQNQETQYF
CDR3nt: TGTGCCAGCAGCAAAGGGGGACAGAATCAAGAGACCCAGTACTTC

v_gene: TRBV19
abundance: NA
j_gene: TRBJ1-2
d_gene: NA
CDR3aa: CASSPTSAGRRVGYTF
CDR3nt: TGTGCCAGTAGTCCGACCTCGGCGGGGCGCCGGGTCGGCTACACCTTC

v_gene: TRBV21-1
abundance: NA
j_gene: TRBJ1-4
d_gene: NA
CDR3aa: CASSKTGYNEKLFF
CDR3nt: TGTGCCAGCAGCAAAACAGGCTATAATGAAAAACTGTTTTTT

v_gene: TRBV11-3
abundance: NA
j_gene: TRBJ1-1
d_gene: NA
CDR3aa: CASSPGGRGNTEAFF
CDR3nt: TGTGCCAGCAGCCCGGGTGGCAGGGGCAACACTGAAGCTTTCTTT

v_gene: TRBV30
abundance: NA
j_gene: TRBJ1-6
d_gene: TRBD1
CDR3aa: CAWSIPGQGLNSPLHF
CDR3nt: TGTGCCTGGAGTATCCCGGGACAGGGTCTTAATTCACCCCTCCACTTT

v_gene: TRBV19
abundance: NA
j_gene: TRBJ2-7
d_gene: TRBD1
CDR3aa: CASSTSTGGASYEQYF
CDR3nt: TGTGCCAGTAGTACTTCGACAGGGGGCGCATCCTACGAGCAGTACTTC

v_gene: TRBV19
abundance: NA
j_gene: TRBJ1-5
d_gene: NA
CDR3aa: CASTLNGRGGQPQHF
CDR3nt: TGTGCCAGTACTTTAAATGGGAGGGGCGGTCAGCCCCAGCATTTT

v_gene: TRBV6-1
abundance: NA
j_gene: TRBJ2-5
d_gene: TRBD1
CDR3aa: CASSRGTEETQYF
CDR3nt: TGTGCCAGCAGTCGTGGGACAGAAGAGACCCAGTACTTC

v_gene: TRBV19
abundance: NA
j_gene: TRBJ1-6
d_gene: NA
CDR3aa: CASSPAGMDSPLHF
CDR3nt: TGTGCCAGTAGTCCGGCAGGGATGGATTCACCCCTCCACTTT

v_gene: TRBV19
abundance: NA
j_gene: TRBJ1-1
d_gene: NA
CDR3aa: CASSMRSLAANTEAFF
CDR3nt: TGTGCCAGTAGTATGCGGTCCTTGGCAGCGAACACTGAAGCTTTCTTT

v_gene: TRBV7-9
abundance: once
j_gene: TRBJ1-5
d_gene: NA
CDR3aa: CASSFGDQPQHF
CDR3nt: TGTGCCAGCAGCTTCGGGGATCAGCCCCAGCATTTT

v_gene: TRBV11-2
abundance: NA
j_gene: TRBJ2-1
d_gene: NA
CDR3aa: CASSLGSGVGLGEQFF
CDR3nt: TGTGCCAGCAGCTTAGGTTCCGGGGTAGGATTGGGTGAGCAGTTCTTC

v_gene: TRBV10-1
abundance: few
j_gene: TRBJ2-2
d_gene: TRBD1
CDR3aa: CASSARQGTTGELFF
CDR3nt: TGCGCCAGCAGCGCTAGACAGGGGACGACCGGGGAGCTGTTTTTT